These 31 T cell receptor beta chains share one sample of origin, sequenced in a study of vaccination effects on CD4 cells after COVID-19. Measured with immunoSEQ multiplex PCR; TCRdb has only the in-frame clones, and not every one. The data contain around 81,000 clones, 60% to 80% of them singletons. Antigen specificity for these receptors is unknown. CD4+ T cells specific for antigen were expanded with viral peptide pools by the ViraFEST assay before sequencing. The culture ran for 10 days before CD4+ T cells were isolated. Of the BNT162b2 and mRNA-1273 vaccines, participants received two doses of one or the other. The sequenced sample was CD4+ T cells from PBMCs cultured with HCoV-OC43 spike peptides, obtained after COVID-19 vaccination. Described subset: HCoV-OC43 spike overlapping peptide pool stimulation. These receptors originate from a human donor who received a COVID-19 vaccine.

This clone was observed a handful of times. The rearrangement joins TRBV6-5 to TRBJ1-6, with D uncertain. V lost 2 bases to trimming and J lost 6 bases, with 11 bases between them. The CDR3 covers 15 residues. The germline V gene has CDR1 MNHEY and CDR2 SVGAGI. The CDR3 is CASSYARQANSPLHF. In nucleotides, the CDR3 is TGTGCCAGCAGTTACGCTCGGCAGGCTAATTCACCCCTCCACTTT.

The J gene is TRBJ2-5, the V gene TRBV28; 8 bases fit TRBD1. In germline, CDR1 is MDHEN, CDR2 SYDVKM. V shed 5 bases and J 4 bases; nucleotides not matched to a gene: 9. The CDR3 spans 15 residues. The chain's CDR3 is CASSRGQGRRETQYF. In nucleotides, the CDR3 is TGTGCCAGCAGTAGAGGACAGGGAAGACGAGAGACCCAGTACTTC.

The chain has TRBV28 and TRBJ2-2; D remains unclear. Per germline, CDR1 MDHEN and CDR2 SYDVKM. This CDR3 region has 12 residues. Trimming cost V 1 base and J 5 bases, with 2 bases left between them. The CDR3 is CASSLLTGELFF. The CDR3 nucleotides read TGTGCCAGCAGTTTATTAACCGGGGAGCTGTTTTTT.

The rearrangement uses TRBV19 and TRBJ2-1; maybe TRBD2 (6 bases). Trimming pared 8 bases from V and 6 bases from J, leaving 14 bases between. The CDR3 totals 13 residues. Per germline, CDR1 LNHDA and CDR2 SQIVND (reference sequence). The CDR3 nucleotides read TGTGCCAGTGGTACGGGACTCGTCAATGAGCAGTTCTTC. It codes for CASGTGLVNEQFF. The full variable domain, its missing parts supplied by reference TRBV19 and TRBJ2-1, is DGGITQSPKYLFRKEGQNVTLSCEQNLNHDAMYWYRQDPGQGLRLIYYSQIVNDFQKGDIAEGYSVSREKKESFPLTVTSAQKNPTAFYLCASGTGLVNEQFFGPGTRLTVL.

The chain has TRBV5-4 and TRBJ2-1; TRBD1 might be the D (5 bases). From germline, CDR1 is SGHNT and CDR2 YYREEE (reference sequence). The CDR3 sequence is 18 residues long. V lost 0 bases to trimming and J lost 0 bases, with 16 bases between them. Written as DNA, the CDR3 is TGTGCCAGCAGCTTGGAGAAAGGGGCTATTAGCTCCTACAATGAGCAGTTCTTC. Translating it yields CASSLEKGAISSYNEQFF.

The chain combines TRBV7-9 with TRBJ1-1; D uncertain. This CDR3 is built from 15 residues. V was trimmed by 0 bases and J by 5 bases, leaving 13 bases between them. Germline CDR1 is SEHNR and CDR2 is FQNEAQ (reference sequence). The CDR3 spells CASSLAGVSGTEAFF. In nucleotides, the CDR3 is TGTGCCAGCAGCTTAGCAGGCGTCAGTGGGACTGAAGCTTTCTTT.

This chain connects TRBV7-2 to TRBJ1-5; D may be TRBD1 (6 bases). Germline V gives CDR1 SGHTA, CDR2 FQGNSA. This CDR3 region has 14 residues. Deletions cut 2 bases from V and 7 bases from J, with 12 bases between. CDR3 coding DNA: TGTGCCAGCAGCTTACAATCCGGGGGCCAGCCCCAGCATTTT. It codes for CASSLQSGGQPQHF.

The chain uses TRBV5-1 and TRBJ1-1; maybe TRBD1 (6 bases). The CDR3 sequence is 13 residues long. V was trimmed by 4 bases and J by 7 bases, leaving 14 bases between them. CDR1 is SGHRS and CDR2 is YFSETQ in the germline V gene. The DNA of the CDR3 is TGCGCCAGCAGCCTCGGGGGGGCCGGTGAAGCTTTCTTT. Protein sequence: CASSLGGAGEAFF.

The V and J genes are TRBV2 and TRBJ2-7, with 9 positions matching TRBD2. Germline lookup yields CDR1 SNHLY and CDR2 FYNNEI. CDR3 size: 15 residues. Trimming took 1 base from V and 3 from J; bases not matched to a gene: 4. CDR3 nucleotides: TGTGCCAGCAGTGAAGGACTAGCGGAATTCTACGAGCAGTACGTC. Amino acids: CASSEGLAEFYEQYV.

J is TRBJ2-3 and V is TRBV4-2; perhaps D is TRBD1 or TRBD2 (5 bases each). The germline V gene has CDR1 LGHNA and CDR2 YNFKEQ. V was clipped by 1 base and J by 3 bases, with 8 bases between them. The CDR3 has 14 residues. The CDR3: CASSQARGTDTQYF. The CDR3 DNA reads as TGTGCCAGCAGCCAAGCGAGGGGAACAGATACGCAGTATTTT.

The gene calls are TRBV27 and TRBJ1-5; D gene ambiguous. The CDR3 has 13 residues. Germline CDR1 is MNHEY and CDR2 is SMNVEV (reference sequence). V lost 6 bases and J lost 0, with 6 bases in between. The CDR3 reads CASSEYSNQPQHF. The DNA of the CDR3 is TGTGCCAGCAGCGAATATAGCAATCAGCCCCAGCATTTT.

The J gene is TRBJ1-2, the V gene TRBV7-2, with D perhaps matching TRBD1 (5 bases). This CDR3 is 13 amino acids long. Looked up from germline, CDR1 is SGHTA and CDR2 is FQGNSA. Trimming removed 5 bases at V and 2 bases at J, with 9 bases between. CDR3 bases: TGTGCCAGCAGCCGACGACAGAACTATGGCTACACCTTC. Protein product: CASSRRQNYGYTF.

The chain employs TRBV19 and TRBJ1-1; D unresolved. Germline CDR1 reads LNHDA; CDR2 reads SQIVND (reference sequence). There are 12 residues in the CDR3. Trimming left V 5 bases short and J 3 bases short, with 7 bases between. The CDR3 protein is CASSGRYTEAFF. For the CDR3, the DNA is TGTGCCAGTAGTGGACGTTACACTGAAGCTTTCTTT.

The J gene is TRBJ2-1, the V gene TRBV19; D call uncertain. The length of the CDR3 is 14 residues. Germline assignment: CDR1 LNHDA and CDR2 SQIVND (reference sequence). Trimming took 3 bases from V and 3 from J, leaving 9 bases between them. CDR3: CASSMRHNYNEQFF. The CDR3 DNA reads as TGTGCCAGTAGTATGCGTCATAACTACAATGAGCAGTTCTTC.

This chain links TRBV20-1 with TRBJ1-1; D might be TRBD1 (5 bases). The CDR3 has 11 residues. V gave up 5 bases and J gave up 6 bases, with 10 bases separating them. The germline V gene has CDR1 DFQATT and CDR2 SNEGSKA (reference sequence). CDR3 sequence: CSARRGAEAFF. CDR3 DNA sequence: TGCAGTGCTCGAAGGGGCGCTGAAGCTTTCTTT.

The gene calls are TRBV2 and TRBJ2-1; possible D gene TRBD2, 6 bases. Trimming cost V 6 bases and J 9 bases, with 12 bases left between them. Germline lookup yields CDR1 SNHLY and CDR2 FYNNEI. The CDR3 consists of 12 residues. The CDR3 nucleotides are TGTGCCAGCAGCCTCACTAGCACTGAGCAGTTCTTC. Protein: CASSLTSTEQFF.

The rearrangement links TRBV5-5 to TRBJ1-2, with D unresolved. The germline V and J ends were trimmed by 0 bases and 8 bases, with 17 bases remaining between them. Germline values: CDR1 SGHKS, CDR2 YYEKEE (reference sequence). The CDR3 is 15 residues long. CDR3 amino acids: CASSLEWSGVGGYTF. In DNA, the CDR3 is TGTGCCAGCAGCTTGGAATGGAGCGGGGTGGGAGGCTACACCTTC.

The chain is built from TRBV27 and TRBJ2-3; D is ambiguous. Germline CDR1 and CDR2: MNHEY and SMNVEV (reference sequence). The CDR3 has 13 amino acids. V was cut by 4 bases and J by 1 base, with 6 bases left in between. The chain's CDR3 is CASSSFRTDTQYF. The CDR3 coding sequence is TGTGCCAGCAGTTCCTTCCGCACAGATACGCAGTATTTT.

The rearrangement links TRBV14 to TRBJ1-1; D is ambiguous. V lost 4 bases and J lost 0, with 12 bases in between. Germline V gene data show CDR1 as SGHDN and CDR2 as FVKESK. CDR3 length: 15 amino acids. The CDR3 loop reads CASSPQVNLNTEAFF. CDR3 sequence (DNA): TGTGCCAGCAGCCCCCAGGTGAACTTGAACACTGAAGCTTTCTTT.

This clone was observed a single time. V usage is TRBV6-5 and J usage is TRBJ2-2, with D possibly matching TRBD2 (5 bases). The CDR3 is 14 residues long. Per the germline V gene, CDR1 is MNHEY and CDR2 is SVGAGI. The V end was cut by 8 bases, the J end by 7 bases, with 17 bases between. Here the CDR3 DNA reads TGTGCCAGCCAGACCCGAGGAGGAAGCGGGGAGCTGTTTTTT. This translates into CASQTRGGSGELFF.

This chain connects TRBV7-3 to TRBJ2-5, with a weak D call TRBD2 (5 bases). This CDR3 has 13 residues. Deletions cut 1 base from V and 5 bases from J, with 8 bases between. Germline CDR1 is SGHTA and CDR2 is FQGTGA. CDR3 sequence: CASSLNRGETQYF. The CDR3 region has the DNA TGTGCCAGCAGCTTAAACAGAGGGGAGACCCAGTACTTC.

This chain uses TRBV5-1 with TRBJ2-1; TRBD1 might be the D (6 bases). The CDR3 is made up of 14 amino acids. Germline lookup yields CDR1 SGHRS and CDR2 YFSETQ. Trimming took 0 bases from V and 7 from J, leaving 11 bases between them. Here the CDR3 reads CASSLDWGRNEQFF. The DNA of the CDR3 is TGCGCCAGCAGCTTGGATTGGGGGCGAAATGAGCAGTTCTTC.

V and J are TRBV18 and TRBJ1-2; D gene ambiguous. V lost 4 bases to trimming and J lost 0 bases, with 9 bases between them. The CDR3 is 14 amino acids. Germline V gene lookup returns CDR1 KGHSH and CDR2 LQKENI. CDR3 coding DNA: TGTGCCAGCTCACTCGGGAAGGCTAACTATGGCTACACCTTC. Protein product: CASSLGKANYGYTF.

V gene TRBV2 combines with J gene TRBJ1-5; unclear D gene. This CDR3 is built from 13 residues. Germline V gives CDR1 SNHLY, CDR2 FYNNEI. The ends were cut back, 7 bases at V and 0 bases at J, with 7 bases in the middle. The CDR3 sequence is CASIGDSNQPQHF. In nucleotides, the CDR3 is TGTGCCAGCATCGGTGATAGCAATCAGCCCCAGCATTTT.

The CDR3 DNA is TGTGCCAGCAGGGTCGCGAACACCGGGGAGCTGTTTTTT. Its protein is CASRVANTGELFF. V and J are TRBV6-5 and TRBJ2-2, with D unclear. Looked up from germline, CDR1 is MNHEY and CDR2 is SVGAGI. V was shortened by 6 bases and J by 0 bases, with 5 bases between the two germline ends. This CDR3 spans 13 amino acids.

V usage is TRBV13 and J usage is TRBJ2-1, with D possibly matching TRBD2 (5 bases). Germline CDR1 PRHDT, CDR2 FYEKMQ (reference sequence). Trimming took off 5 bases at V and 0 bases at J, with 14 bases between the two ends. The CDR3 consists of 16 residues. The CDR3 here is CASSQTRGSSYNEQFF. CDR3 nucleotides: TGTGCCAGCAGCCAAACACGGGGAAGCTCCTACAATGAGCAGTTCTTC.

The chain employs TRBV7-3 and TRBJ2-5; D possibly uses TRBD1 or TRBD2 (5 bases each). Per the germline V gene, CDR1 is SGHTA and CDR2 is FQGTGA. This CDR3 contains 14 residues. Trimming removed 2 bases at V and 3 bases at J, with 10 bases between. The CDR3 bases are TGTGCCAGCAGCTTAGCCGGGACGGAAGAGACCCAGTACTTC. This encodes CASSLAGTEETQYF.

The gene calls are TRBV29-1 and TRBJ2-5; 7 bases are a match to TRBD1. The V gene's germline CDR1 is SQVTM and CDR2 ANQGSEA. The CDR3 consists of 12 residues. V was pared by 7 bases and J by 5 bases, with 7 bases of the junction left unmatched. CDR3 nucleotide sequence: TGCAGCGCTTCGACAGGGATGGAGACCCAGTACTTC. It is translated as CSASTGMETQYF.

The chain combines TRBV7-2 with TRBJ2-2; TRBD2 matches at 7 bases. CDR3 size: 16 residues. The germline gives CDR1 SGHTA, CDR2 FQGNSA. The junction had 7 bases not matched to a gene; V was cut back by 1 base and J by 5 bases. The CDR3 loop reads CASSLGLTGGTGELFF. CDR3 bases: TGTGCCAGCAGCTTAGGGTTGACGGGGGGAACCGGGGAGCTGTTTTTT.

The V call is TRBV18, the J call TRBJ1-4; TRBD1 is a possible D gene (6 bases). CDR3 size: 14 residues. The V gene's germline CDR1 is KGHSH and CDR2 LQKENI. The V end was cut by 8 bases, the J end by 7 bases, with 17 bases between. CDR3 amino acids: CASTTQGQGEKLFF. Here the CDR3 DNA reads TGTGCCAGCACGACTCAGGGGCAGGGTGAAAAACTGTTTTTT.

The chain uses TRBV5-1 and TRBJ2-3; D unresolved. V lost 4 bases and J 2 bases, leaving 8 bases between the germline ends. Germline CDR1 is SGHRS and CDR2 is YFSETQ. The CDR3 has 13 amino acids. The CDR3 bases are TGCGCCAGCAGCACACCAAACACAGATACGCAGTATTTT. Translating gives CASSTPNTDTQYF.